The following is a TCR beta chain sequence with its context. This entry is derived from a study of blood T cell repertoires in COVID-19. Study in general: Samples of COVID-19 (acute and convalescent) were obtained from the United States, Italy and Spain. Sample material is recorded as cDNA or gDNA derived from T cells, B-cell-depleted T cells, or PBMCs.

In the study's own analysis: Reference gene primer amplification yielded estimated nucleated cell counts. The assay was immunoSEQ multiplex PCR, and TCRdb's table has in-frame clones only and misses some. V and J calls and clone size follow that table, whereas D and trimming were derived from the DNA. The sample has about 190,000 clones; approximately 90% are singletons. The CDR3 is 17 amino acids. Trimming stripped 3 bases from V and 0 bases from J, with 17 bases between. CDR1 is SNHLY, CDR2 FYNNEI, per germline. Sequencing used peripheral blood. The chain joins TRBV2 to TRBJ1-1, with a possible D match to TRBD1 (6 bases). The sequence derives from a human donor in a cohort sampled during active COVID-19. CDR3 nucleotide sequence: TGTGCCAGCAGTGACTTCACTAACAGGGTACTGAACACTGAAGCTTTCTTT. Translated: CASSDFTNRVLNTEAFF.